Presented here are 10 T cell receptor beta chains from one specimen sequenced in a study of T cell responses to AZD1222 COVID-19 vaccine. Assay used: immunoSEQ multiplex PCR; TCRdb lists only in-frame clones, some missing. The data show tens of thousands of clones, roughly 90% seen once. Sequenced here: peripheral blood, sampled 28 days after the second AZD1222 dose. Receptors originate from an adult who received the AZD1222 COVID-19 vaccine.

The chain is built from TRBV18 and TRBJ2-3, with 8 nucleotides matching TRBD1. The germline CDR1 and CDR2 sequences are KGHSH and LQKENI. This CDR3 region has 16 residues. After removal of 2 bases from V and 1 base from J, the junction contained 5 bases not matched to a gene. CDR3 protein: CASSPYDRGGTDTQYF. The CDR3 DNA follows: TGTGCCAGCTCACCATACGACAGGGGAGGCACAGATACGCAGTATTTT. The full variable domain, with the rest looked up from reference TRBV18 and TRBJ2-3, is NAGVMQNPRHLVRRRGQEARLRCSPMKGHSHVYWYRQLPEEGLKFMVYLQKENIIDESGMPKERFSAEFPKEGPSILRIQQVVRGDSAAYFCASSPYDRGGTDTQYFGPGTRLTVL.

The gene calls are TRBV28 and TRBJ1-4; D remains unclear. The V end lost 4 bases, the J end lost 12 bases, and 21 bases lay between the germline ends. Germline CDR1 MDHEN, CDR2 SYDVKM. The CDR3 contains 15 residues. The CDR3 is CASSSWTFLGEELFF. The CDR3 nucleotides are TGTGCCAGCAGTTCATGGACTTTCCTCGGGGAGGAACTGTTTTTT.

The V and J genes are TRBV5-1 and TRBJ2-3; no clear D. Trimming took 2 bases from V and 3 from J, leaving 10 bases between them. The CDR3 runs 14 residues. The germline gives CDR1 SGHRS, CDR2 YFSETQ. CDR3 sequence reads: CASSLVGSTDTQYF. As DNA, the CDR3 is TGCGCCAGCAGCTTAGTAGGATCGACAGATACGCAGTATTTT.

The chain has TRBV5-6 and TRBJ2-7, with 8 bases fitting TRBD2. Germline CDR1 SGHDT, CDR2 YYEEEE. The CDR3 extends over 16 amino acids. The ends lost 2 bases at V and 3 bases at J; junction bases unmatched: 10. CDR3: CASSFLSGTNYYEQYF. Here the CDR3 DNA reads TGTGCCAGCAGCTTTCTTAGCGGGACAAACTACTACGAGCAGTACTTC.

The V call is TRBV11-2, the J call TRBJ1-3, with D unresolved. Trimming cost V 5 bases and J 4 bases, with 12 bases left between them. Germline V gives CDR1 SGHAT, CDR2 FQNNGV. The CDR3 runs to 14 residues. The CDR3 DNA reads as TGTGCCAGCAGCCGACAAAGGGCGGGAAACACCATATATTTT. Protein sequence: CASSRQRAGNTIYF.

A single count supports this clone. The CDR3 DNA follows: TGTGCCAGCAAATTCCTTTACGATACCTCCTACGAGCAGTACTTC. Its translation is CASKFLYDTSYEQYF. This chain joins TRBV27 and TRBJ2-7; D gene uncertain. V shed 7 bases and J shed 0 bases, with 16 bases lying between them. This CDR3 spans 15 amino acids. CDR1 is MNHEY, CDR2 SMNVEV, per germline (reference sequence).

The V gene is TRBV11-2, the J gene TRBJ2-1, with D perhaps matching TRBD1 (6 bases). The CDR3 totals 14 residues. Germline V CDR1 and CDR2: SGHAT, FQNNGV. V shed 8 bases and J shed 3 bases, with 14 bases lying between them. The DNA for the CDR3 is TGTGCCAGCTCTCGGGACACAATCTACAATGAGCAGTTCTTC. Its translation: CASSRDTIYNEQFF.

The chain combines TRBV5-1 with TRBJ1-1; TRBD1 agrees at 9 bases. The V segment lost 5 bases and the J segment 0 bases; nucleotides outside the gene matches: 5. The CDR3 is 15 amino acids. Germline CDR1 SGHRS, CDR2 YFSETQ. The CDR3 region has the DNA TGCGCCAGCAGAACCGGGACAGGGTTGAACACTGAAGCTTTCTTT. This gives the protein CASRTGTGLNTEAFF.

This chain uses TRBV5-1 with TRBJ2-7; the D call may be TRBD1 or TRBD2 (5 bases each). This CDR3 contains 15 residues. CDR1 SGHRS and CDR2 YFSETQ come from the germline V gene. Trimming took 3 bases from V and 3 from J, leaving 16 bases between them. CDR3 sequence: CASSSIGTADYEQYF. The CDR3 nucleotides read TGCGCCAGCAGCTCGATCGGGACCGCTGACTACGAGCAGTACTTC.

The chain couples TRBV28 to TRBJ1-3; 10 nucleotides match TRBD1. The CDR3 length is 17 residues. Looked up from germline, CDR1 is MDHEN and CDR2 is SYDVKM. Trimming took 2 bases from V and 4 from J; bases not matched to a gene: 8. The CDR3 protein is CASSLRWDRGSGNTIYF. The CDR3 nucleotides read TGTGCCAGCAGTTTACGCTGGGACAGGGGATCGGGAAACACCATATATTTT.